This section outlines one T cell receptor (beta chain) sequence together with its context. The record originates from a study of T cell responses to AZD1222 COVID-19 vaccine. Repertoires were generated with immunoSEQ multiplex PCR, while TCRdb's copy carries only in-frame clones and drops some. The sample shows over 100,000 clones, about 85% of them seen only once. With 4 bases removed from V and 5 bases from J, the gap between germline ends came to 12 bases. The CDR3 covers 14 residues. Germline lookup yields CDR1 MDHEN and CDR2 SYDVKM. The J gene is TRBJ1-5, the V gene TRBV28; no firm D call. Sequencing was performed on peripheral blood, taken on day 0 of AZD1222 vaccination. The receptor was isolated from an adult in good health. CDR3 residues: CASSSAEVDQPQHF. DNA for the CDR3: TGTGCCAGCAGTTCCGCTGAGGTGGATCAGCCCCAGCATTTT.